The 19 T cell receptor beta chains below all came from one sample that was sequenced in a study of T cell changes during pregnancy in multiple sclerosis. TCRdb's copy holds only in-frame clones and misses some; the assay was immunoSEQ multiplex PCR. The sample lists roughly 89,000 clones, 94% occurring once. The specimen comprised peripheral blood, sampled after pregnancy. These receptors came from a female donor in good health, enrolled as a control in a pregnancy study.

The rearrangement uses TRBV7-8 and TRBJ2-7, with 7 bases matching TRBD2. Looked up from germline, CDR1 is SGHVS and CDR2 is FQNEAQ. The CDR3 consists of 13 residues. The V segment lost 3 bases and the J segment 4 bases; nucleotides outside the gene matches: 3. The CDR3 DNA reads as TGTGCCAGCAGCTTGCGGGAGTCTTACGAGCAGTACTTC. Amino acids: CASSLRESYEQYF.

V and J are TRBV4-1 and TRBJ1-5; perhaps TRBD1 as D (6 bases). Looked up from germline, CDR1 is MGHRA and CDR2 is YSYEKL. The CDR3 loop spans 15 amino acids. Trimming pared 0 bases from V and 7 bases from J, leaving 13 bases between. The CDR3 nucleotides read TGCGCCAGCAGCCAAGAACAGGGACGGGGCCAGCCCCAGCATTTT. Protein: CASSQEQGRGQPQHF.

This clone was found once. This chain uses TRBV28 with TRBJ2-1; TRBD1 is a possible D gene (6 bases). Looked up from germline, CDR1 is MDHEN and CDR2 is SYDVKM. V gave up 7 bases and J gave up 8 bases, with 12 bases separating them. This CDR3 region has 12 residues. The DNA of the CDR3 is TGTGCCAGCATCACCAGGGGCCATGAGCAGTTCTTC. It specifies CASITRGHEQFF.

The chain recombines TRBV9 with TRBJ1-4, with D tentatively TRBD1 (6 bases). CDR3 length equals 16 residues. Germline CDR1 SGDLS, CDR2 YYNGEE. V was shortened by 3 bases and J by 7 bases, with 19 bases between the two germline ends. In DNA form, the CDR3 reads TGTGCCAGCAGCGATAACAGGGATTCTGGGGTTGAAAAACTGTTTTTT. It encodes CASSDNRDSGVEKLFF.

The J gene is TRBJ2-7, the V gene TRBV5-4; a weak D match, TRBD1 (6 bases). Trimming stripped 0 bases from V and 5 bases from J, with 15 bases between. Germline CDR1 and CDR2: SGHNT and YYREEE (reference sequence). The CDR3 runs 15 residues. In nucleotides, the CDR3 is TGTGCCAGCAGCTTGGTGGGCAGGGGCGTCGACGAGCAGTACTTC. Translation: CASSLVGRGVDEQYF.

J is TRBJ2-1 and V is TRBV4-1; perhaps TRBD2 as D (7 bases). V was pared by 0 bases and J by 0 bases, with 24 bases between. This CDR3 spans 21 amino acids. The germline V gene has CDR1 MGHRA and CDR2 YSYEKL. The CDR3 region is CASSQEGAGVLPPSSYNEQFF. The CDR3 DNA reads as TGCGCCAGCAGCCAAGAGGGGGCGGGAGTCCTTCCACCTAGCTCCTACAATGAGCAGTTCTTC.

The J gene is TRBJ1-1, the V gene TRBV25-1; possible D gene TRBD1, 5 bases. The CDR3 runs 12 residues. The V end was cut by 1 base, the J end by 8 bases, with 8 bases between. CDR1 is MGHDK and CDR2 is SYGVNS in the germline V gene. CDR3 bases: TGTGCCAGCAGTGAATGGCAGGGAGAAGCTTTCTTT. Amino acid sequence: CASSEWQGEAFF.

J is TRBJ2-7 and V is TRBV2; D uncertain. Germline values: CDR1 SNHLY, CDR2 FYNNEI. This CDR3 contains 14 residues. Trimming cost V 7 bases and J 0 bases, with 13 bases left between them. The CDR3 loop reads CASTPSWSSYEQYF. DNA for the CDR3: TGTGCCAGCACCCCCTCTTGGAGCTCCTACGAGCAGTACTTC.

V gene TRBV2 combines with J gene TRBJ2-3; 7 nucleotides agree with TRBD2. This CDR3 has 16 amino acids. Trimming cost V 10 bases and J 2 bases; bases outside gene matches: 15. Germline V gene sequence: CDR1 SNHLY, CDR2 FYNNEI. The CDR3 DNA sequence: TGTGCCAAGACTTTGAAGGGACTAACCCACACAGATACGCAGTATTTT. Its translation: CAKTLKGLTHTDTQYF.

V is TRBV4-1 and J is TRBJ2-7; 9 bases are shared with TRBD1. The CDR3 consists of 14 residues. Germline V CDR1 and CDR2: MGHRA, YSYEKL. The J segment lost 3 bases and the V segment lost 1 base, leaving 1 base of the junction unmatched. The CDR3 region has the DNA TGCGCCAGCAGCCAAGTGGGACAGGGCTACGAGCAGTACTTC. It yields the protein CASSQVGQGYEQYF.

J is TRBJ1-2 and V is TRBV29-1; weak D call: TRBD1 (5 bases). This CDR3 contains 12 residues. Germline V gives CDR1 SQVTM, CDR2 ANQGSEA. Trimming removed 5 bases at V and 4 bases at J, with 11 bases between. The chain's CDR3 is CSVSEGRYGYTF. CDR3 sequence (DNA): TGCAGCGTTTCGGAGGGGCGCTATGGCTACACCTTC. The complete variable domain, with remaining parts taken from reference TRBV29-1 and TRBJ1-2, reads SAVISQKPSRDICQRGTSLTIQCQVDSQVTMMFWYRQQPGQSLTLIATANQGSEATYESGFVIDKFPISRPNLTFSTLTVSNMSPEDSSIYLCSVSEGRYGYTFGSGTRLTVV.

The V call is TRBV5-6, the J call TRBJ2-5; D ambiguous. V was cut by 3 bases and J by 7 bases, with 10 bases left in between. The CDR3 spans 12 residues. Germline assignment: CDR1 SGHDT and CDR2 YYEEEE. The CDR3 nucleotides read TGTGCCAGCAGCTCCTCGGGTGGGACCCAGTACTTC. Amino acids: CASSSSGGTQYF.

The chain recombines TRBV27 with TRBJ1-1, with D possibly being TRBD1 (5 bases). Germline V gene sequence: CDR1 MNHEY, CDR2 SMNVEV (reference sequence). This CDR3 region has 15 residues. The V end was cut by 4 bases, the J end by 1 base, with 13 bases between. CDR3 nucleotide sequence: TGTGCCAGCAGTTCACTAAGACAGCCGAACACTGAAGCTTTCTTT. Translated, it gives CASSSLRQPNTEAFF.

This rearrangement joins TRBV2 to TRBJ2-7; 11 nucleotides line up with TRBD2. This CDR3 contains 16 residues. V shed 6 bases and J 3 bases; nucleotides not matched to a gene: 10. CDR1 SNHLY and CDR2 FYNNEI come from the germline V gene. In DNA form, the CDR3 reads TGTGCCAGCAGACGTACCGAGGGGACTAGCGGCTACGAGCAGTACTTC. This encodes CASRRTEGTSGYEQYF.

The chain is built from TRBV5-1 and TRBJ1-1, with TRBD1 matching 8 bases. This CDR3 has 15 amino acids. J was trimmed by 5 bases and V by 4 bases; bases with no gene match: 10. Germline CDR1 is SGHRS and CDR2 is YFSETQ. The CDR3 here is CASSPWTGSMTEAFF. CDR3 sequence (DNA): TGCGCCAGCAGCCCTTGGACAGGGAGTATGACTGAAGCTTTCTTT.

The rearrangement joins TRBV6-4 to TRBJ2-3; 13 nucleotides agree with TRBD2. CDR1 is MRHNA and CDR2 is SNTAGT in the germline V gene. The CDR3 is made up of 18 amino acids. With 4 bases clipped from V and 1 base from J, the junction kept 8 bases outside the gene matches. CDR3 sequence (DNA): TGTGCCAGCAGTGTTCGACTAGCGGGAGGATGGGGCACAGATACGCAGTATTTT. It yields the protein CASSVRLAGGWGTDTQYF.

The chain uses TRBV5-1 and TRBJ2-1, with D possibly TRBD2 on 5 matching bases. V shed 4 bases and J shed 1 base, with 18 bases lying between them. The CDR3 runs 17 residues. The germline V gene has CDR1 SGHRS and CDR2 YFSETQ. The CDR3 spells CASSVEYSWTSYNEQFF. CDR3 DNA: TGCGCCAGCAGCGTTGAGTATAGCTGGACTTCCTACAATGAGCAGTTCTTC.

The chain combines TRBV4-1 with TRBJ2-7, with 8 bases that match TRBD2. V dropped 0 bases and J dropped 4; count of bases not matched to a gene: 8. The length of the CDR3 is 16 residues. The germline V gene encodes CDR1 MGHRA and CDR2 YSYEKL. The CDR3 is CASSQEWSAGVYEQYF. The CDR3 region has the DNA TGCGCCAGCAGCCAAGAATGGTCAGCGGGAGTGTACGAGCAGTACTTC.

In this sample, this clone turned up once. J is TRBJ2-3 and V is TRBV7-2; the D is unclear. CDR1 SGHTA and CDR2 FQGNSA come from the germline V gene. Trimming shortened V by 5 bases and J by 2 bases, and 14 bases separated the two germline ends. The CDR3 sequence is 15 residues long. Written as DNA, the CDR3 is TGTGCCAGCAGCCCTAGATCCTTCCCCACAGATACGCAGTATTTT. Amino acid sequence: CASSPRSFPTDTQYF.